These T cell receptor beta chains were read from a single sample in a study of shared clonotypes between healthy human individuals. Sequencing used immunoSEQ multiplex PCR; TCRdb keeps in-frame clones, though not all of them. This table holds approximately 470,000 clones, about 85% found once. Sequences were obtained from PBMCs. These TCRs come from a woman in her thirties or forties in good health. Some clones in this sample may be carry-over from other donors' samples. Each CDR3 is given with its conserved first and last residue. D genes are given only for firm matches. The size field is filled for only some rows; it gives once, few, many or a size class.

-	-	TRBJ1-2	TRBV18	CASSPPGGQLGSYTF	TGTGCCAGCTCACCACCGGGTGGACAGTTGGGCAGCTACACCTTC
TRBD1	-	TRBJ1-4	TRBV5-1	CASSVPGQGAGNEKLFF	TGCGCCAGCAGCGTCCCGGGACAGGGGGCGGGTAATGAAAAACTGTTTTTT
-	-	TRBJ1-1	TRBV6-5	CASRGVRGTEAFF	TGTGCCAGCCGTGGGGTACGAGGCACTGAAGCTTTCTTT
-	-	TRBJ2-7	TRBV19	CASSLTAGLYEQYF	TGTGCCAGTAGTCTTACGGCGGGACTTTACGAGCAGTACTTC
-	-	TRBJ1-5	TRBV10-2	CASSGEPTWPQHF	TGCGCCAGCAGTGGCGAGCCCACGTGGCCCCAGCATTTT
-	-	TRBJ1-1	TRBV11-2	CASSLAGGPTEAFF	TGTGCCAGCAGCTTAGCGGGGGGGCCGACTGAAGCTTTCTTT
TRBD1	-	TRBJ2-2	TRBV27	CASSFFRTGATGELFF	TGTGCCAGCAGTTTCTTCCGGACAGGGGCCACCGGGGAGCTGTTTTTT
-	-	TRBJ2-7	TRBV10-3	CAISELTEQYF	TGTGCCATCAGTGAACTGACCGAGCAGTACTTC
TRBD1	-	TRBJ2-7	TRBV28	CASSLGQGANEQYF	TGTGCCAGCAGTTTGGGTCAGGGGGCGAACGAGCAGTACTTC
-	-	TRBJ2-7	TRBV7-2	CASSLTGARLYEQYF	TGTGCCAGCAGCTTAACAGGCGCTAGACTCTACGAGCAGTACTTC
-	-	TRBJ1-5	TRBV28	CASSLVQENQPQHF	TGTGCCAGCAGCTTAGTACAGGAAAATCAGCCCCAGCATTTT
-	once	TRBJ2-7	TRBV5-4	CASSLDPSASYEQYF	TGTGCCAGCAGCTTGGATCCTAGCGCTAGCTACGAGCAGTACTTC
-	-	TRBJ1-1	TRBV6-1	CASSQWNTEAFF	TGTGCCAGCAGTCAGTGGAACACTGAAGCTTTCTTT
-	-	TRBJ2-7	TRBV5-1	CASSPDGPYEQYF	TGCGCCAGCAGCCCGGACGGACCCTACGAGCAGTACTTC
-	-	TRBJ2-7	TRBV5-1	CASSFTGGYEQYF	TGCGCCAGCAGCTTCACGGGTGGCTACGAGCAGTACTTC
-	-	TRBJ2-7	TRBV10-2	CARECSYEQYF	TGCGCCAGGGAGTGCTCCTACGAGCAGTACTTC
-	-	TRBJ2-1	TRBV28	CATETSGIVNEQFF	TGTGCCACGGAAACTAGTGGGATTGTTAATGAGCAGTTCTTC
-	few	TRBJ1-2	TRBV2	CASSDAQDYGYTF	TGTGCCAGCAGTGACGCGCAGGACTATGGCTACACCTTC
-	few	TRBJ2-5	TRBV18	CASSPPNSAQETQYF	TGTGCCAGCTCACCACCGAACTCTGCCCAAGAGACCCAGTACTTC
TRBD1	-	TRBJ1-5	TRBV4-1	CASSQDQGGGGRRVAQHF	TGCGCCAGCAGCCAAGATCAGGGAGGGGGCGGTCGCCGCGTAGCCCAGCATTTT
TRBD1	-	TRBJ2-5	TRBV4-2	CASSQAMGTGRETQYF	TGTGCCAGCAGCCAAGCGATGGGGACAGGGAGAGAGACCCAGTACTTC
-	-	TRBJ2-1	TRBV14	CASSQGRSGRYNEQFF	TGTGCCAGCAGCCAAGGGCGGAGCGGAAGATACAATGAGCAGTTCTTC
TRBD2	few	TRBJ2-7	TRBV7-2	CASSLVGPTSGRVYEQYF	TGTGCCAGCAGCTTAGTAGGCCCGACTAGCGGGAGAGTTTACGAGCAGTACTTC
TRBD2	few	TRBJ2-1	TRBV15	CATSRDGDYNNEQFF	TGTGCCACCAGCAGAGATGGGGACTACAACAATGAGCAGTTCTTC
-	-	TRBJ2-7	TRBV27	CASSGGRRDGLEQYF	TGTGCCAGCAGTGGGGGGAGGCGGGACGGGTTGGAGCAGTACTTC
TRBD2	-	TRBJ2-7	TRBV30	CAWSVGTSGYEQYF	TGTGCCTGGAGTGTAGGGACTAGCGGGTACGAGCAGTACTTC
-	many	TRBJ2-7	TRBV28	CASSIRDRNSEQYF	TGTGCCAGCAGTATCCGGGACCGCAATAGTGAGCAGTACTTC
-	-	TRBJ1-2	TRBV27	CASSLTGLTYGYTF	TGTGCCAGCAGTCTTACAGGGTTGACCTATGGCTACACCTTC
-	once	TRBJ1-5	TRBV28	CASSPPGGLSNQPQHF	TGTGCCAGCAGTCCCCCTGGCGGGCTTAGCAATCAGCCCCAGCATTTT
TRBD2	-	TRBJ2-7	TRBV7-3	CASSSWGLAGRSYEQYF	TGTGCCAGCAGCTCATGGGGACTAGCGGGAAGGTCCTACGAGCAGTACTTC
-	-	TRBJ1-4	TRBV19	CASSIYGPEHEKLFF	TGTGCCAGTAGTATTTACGGCCCAGAGCACGAAAAACTGTTTTTT
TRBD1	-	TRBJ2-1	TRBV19	CASTKLYRDRYNEQFF	TGTGCCAGTACAAAACTCTACCGGGACAGGTACAATGAGCAGTTCTTC
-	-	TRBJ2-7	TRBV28	CASSTSPGYEQYF	TGTGCCAGCAGTACCTCCCCCGGGTATGAGCAGTACTTC
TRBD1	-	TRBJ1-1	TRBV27	CASSADRSRAEAFF	TGTGCCAGCAGTGCGGACAGGTCGAGGGCTGAAGCTTTCTTT
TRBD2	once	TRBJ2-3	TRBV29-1	CSISSGSGDTQYF	TGCAGCATAAGTAGCGGGAGTGGAGATACGCAGTATTTT
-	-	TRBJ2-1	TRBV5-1	CASSLETRVGEQFF	TGCGCCAGCAGCTTGGAGACTAGAGTCGGTGAGCAGTTCTTC